Listed below are T cell receptor beta chains from one sample, sequenced in a study of cytomegalovirus exposure and HLA in healthy donors. Sequencing was performed with immunoSEQ multiplex PCR; in TCRdb, only in-frame clones are kept and a portion is missing. The sample yields more than 50,000 clones, 65% to 85% seen once. The sample was PBMCs. The receptors come from a female donor in good health and CMV-seronegative. Each CDR3 is given without its conserved first and last residue. The order of the fields is D gene, V gene, clone size, CDR3 protein. The D gene is left open where the match is weak. Part of the rows lack a size; the others show once, few, many or a class for expanded clones.

D gene: NA
V gene: TRBV28
clone size: NA
CDR3 protein: ASKQDSPGYT

D gene: TRBD1
V gene: TRBV27
clone size: NA
CDR3 protein: ASRPTSTGAVYGYT

D gene: TRBD2
V gene: TRBV30
clone size: NA
CDR3 protein: AWSVPSFKLAFSQETQY

D gene: TRBD1
V gene: TRBV9
clone size: NA
CDR3 protein: ASSETGQGYNEQF

D gene: TRBD1
V gene: TRBV11-1
clone size: NA
CDR3 protein: ASSLGTGVRTDTQY

D gene: TRBD2
V gene: TRBV15
clone size: few
CDR3 protein: ATQAGLARSSYEQY

D gene: NA
V gene: TRBV20-1
clone size: NA
CDR3 protein: SPAEYEQY

D gene: NA
V gene: TRBV29-1
clone size: NA
CDR3 protein: SGRANSGEQF

D gene: TRBD1
V gene: TRBV7-2
clone size: NA
CDR3 protein: ASSKGTGNYGYT

D gene: NA
V gene: TRBV20-1
clone size: few
CDR3 protein: SAIRGDTQY

D gene: NA
V gene: TRBV6-1
clone size: NA
CDR3 protein: ASSGARGNEQF

D gene: TRBD1
V gene: TRBV5-1
clone size: NA
CDR3 protein: ASSSTPGQGIYEQY

D gene: NA
V gene: TRBV20-1
clone size: NA
CDR3 protein: SAPGVRQF

D gene: NA
V gene: TRBV7-9
clone size: NA
CDR3 protein: SSSLQEQQPQH

D gene: NA
V gene: TRBV2
clone size: NA
CDR3 protein: ASSPTGQSNYGYT

D gene: TRBD2
V gene: TRBV7-3
clone size: NA
CDR3 protein: ASSAGLAGVSEQF